Included here is one T cell receptor beta chain sequence, with context. Its antigen is as yet unknown. The germline V gene encodes CDR1 SGHAT and CDR2 FQDESV (reference sequence). The CDR3 sequence is 16 residues long. The V segment lost 4 bases and the J segment 9 bases; nucleotides outside the gene matches: 10. The source of the sample is a study of CD4 T cells in relation to SARS-CoV-2 and coronaviruses. Method: immunoSEQ multiplex PCR; TCRdb's copy keeps in-frame clones and lacks some. Of some 46,000 clones detected, around 80% appear once; the ten largest clones hold about 1.5%. Input material: naive CD4+ T cells from PBMCs, cultured in vitro. Subset denoted: naive CD4+ T cells isolated by negative enrichment. This chain links TRBV11-1 with TRBJ2-3, with 13 bases that match TRBD2. This TCR was recovered from an adult with COVID-19. DNA for the CDR3: TGTGCCAGCAGCTATGAACGACTAGCGGGAGGAGGAACGCAGTATTTT. Translation gives CASSYERLAGGGTQYF.